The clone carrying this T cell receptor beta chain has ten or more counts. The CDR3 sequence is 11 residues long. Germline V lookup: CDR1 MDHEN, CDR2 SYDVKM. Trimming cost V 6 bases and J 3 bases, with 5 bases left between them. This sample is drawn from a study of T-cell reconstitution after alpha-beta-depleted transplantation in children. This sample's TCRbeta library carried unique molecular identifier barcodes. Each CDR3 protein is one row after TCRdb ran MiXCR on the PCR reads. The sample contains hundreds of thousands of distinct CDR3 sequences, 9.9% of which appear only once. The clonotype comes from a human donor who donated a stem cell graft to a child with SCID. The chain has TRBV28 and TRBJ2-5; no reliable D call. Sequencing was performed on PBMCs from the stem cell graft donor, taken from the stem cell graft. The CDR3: CASRREETQYF. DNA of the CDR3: TGTGCCAGCAGACGGGAAGAGACCCAGTACTTC.